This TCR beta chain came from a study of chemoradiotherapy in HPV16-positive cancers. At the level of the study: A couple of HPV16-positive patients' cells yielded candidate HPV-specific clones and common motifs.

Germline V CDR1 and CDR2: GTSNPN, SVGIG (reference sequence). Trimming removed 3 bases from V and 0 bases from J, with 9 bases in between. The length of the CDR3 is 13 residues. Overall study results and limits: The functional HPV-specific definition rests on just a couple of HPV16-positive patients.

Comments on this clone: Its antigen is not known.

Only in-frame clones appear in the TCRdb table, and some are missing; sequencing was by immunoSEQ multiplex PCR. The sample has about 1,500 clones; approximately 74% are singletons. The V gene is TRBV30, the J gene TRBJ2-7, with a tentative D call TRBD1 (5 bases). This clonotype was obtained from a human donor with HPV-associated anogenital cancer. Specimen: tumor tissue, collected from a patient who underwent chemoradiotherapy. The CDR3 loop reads CAWSRQSSYEQYF. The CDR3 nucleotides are TGTGCCTGGAGCCGACAGAGCTCCTACGAGCAGTACTTC. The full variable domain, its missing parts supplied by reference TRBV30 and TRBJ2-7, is SQTIHQWPATLVQPVGSPLSLECTVEGTSNPNLYWYRQAAGRGLQLLFYSVGIGQISSEVPQNLSASRPQDRQFILSSKKLLLSDSGFYLCAWSRQSSYEQYFGPGTRLTVT.